These 11 T cell receptor beta chains originate from one sample sequenced in a study of CD8+ T cells in alopecia areata. Reverse transcribed after extraction, RNA yielded cDNA as the sequencing template. Sequencing used immunoSEQ multiplex PCR; TCRdb keeps in-frame clones, though not all of them. The sample carries some 100,000 clones, 60% recorded once. Described treatment: oral pan-JAK inhibitor, 5-10 mg twice daily. The material was CD8+ T cells sorted from blood, obtained at approximately week 61, from a patient treated with tofacitinib. Receptors originate from a human donor with alopecia areata.

This clone came up a few times. V is TRBV7-8 and J is TRBJ1-2, with a possible D match to TRBD1 (5 bases). The CDR3 length is 16 residues. V was trimmed by 5 bases and J by 1 base, leaving 17 bases between them. Germline V lookup: CDR1 SGHVS, CDR2 FQNEAQ. This CDR3 is CASSPSWQGGNYGYTF. The CDR3 DNA reads TGTGCCAGCAGCCCCAGTTGGCAGGGAGGTAACTATGGCTACACCTTC.

V gene TRBV27 combines with J gene TRBJ2-3; 7 bases fit TRBD2. The V gene end was trimmed by 6 bases and the J gene end by 4 bases; junction bases not matched to a gene: 13. The CDR3 has 16 amino acids. CDR1 and CDR2 (germline): MNHEY, SMNVEV (reference sequence). CDR3 protein: CASSRTGTNVADTQYF. In DNA form, the CDR3 reads TGTGCCAGCAGCCGGACCGGGACTAATGTGGCAGATACGCAGTATTTT.

The chain links TRBV13 to TRBJ2-7, with 8 bases matching TRBD1. CDR3 length: 16 residues. Looked up from germline, CDR1 is PRHDT and CDR2 is FYEKMQ (reference sequence). With V trimmed by 4 bases and J by 4 bases, 12 bases remained unmatched. CDR3 sequence reads: CASSSGTGTGKYEQYF. Written as DNA, the CDR3 is TGTGCCAGCAGCTCTGGGACCGGGACAGGCAAGTACGAGCAGTACTTC.

The rearrangement links TRBV2 to TRBJ2-3, with a weak D call TRBD2 (6 bases). Germline CDR1 and CDR2: SNHLY and FYNNEI. The CDR3 extends over 13 amino acids. Deletions cut 6 bases from V and 4 bases from J, with 11 bases between. CDR3 nucleotides: TGTGCCAGCAGGGGGGACTTTTCAGATACGCAGTATTTT. Amino acids: CASRGDFSDTQYF.

The V and J genes are TRBV29-1 and TRBJ2-1; D is unresolved. Trimming cost V 7 bases and J 5 bases, with 9 bases left between them. Germline V CDR1 and CDR2: SQVTM, ANQGSEA. The CDR3 consists of 11 residues. This chain's CDR3 is CSAISNNEQFF. The DNA of the CDR3 is TGCAGCGCCATATCCAACAATGAGCAGTTCTTC.

This chain connects TRBV29-1 to TRBJ2-3; 10 bases map to TRBD2. Germline lookup yields CDR1 SQVTM and CDR2 ANQGSEA. The ends lost 6 bases at V and 2 bases at J; junction bases unmatched: 11. The CDR3 has 16 residues. Here the CDR3 reads CSVLAGGLPVTDTQYF. DNA of the CDR3: TGCAGCGTATTAGCGGGGGGCCTACCAGTCACAGATACGCAGTATTTT.

This clone was recorded once. The rearrangement uses TRBV30 and TRBJ2-2; 10 bases are a match to TRBD1. V was pared by 7 bases and J by 4 bases, with 6 bases of the junction left unmatched. Germline V gene sequence: CDR1 GTSNPN, CDR2 SVGIG (reference sequence). The CDR3 runs to 14 residues. The CDR3 protein is CASTTGGGTGELFF. For the CDR3, the DNA is TGTGCCTCTACGACAGGGGGCGGCACCGGGGAGCTGTTTTTT.

V and J are TRBV5-1 and TRBJ1-4, with a weak D call TRBD1 (5 bases). Trimming shortened V by 4 bases and J by 5 bases, and 12 bases separated the two germline ends. This CDR3 has 14 amino acids. Per the germline V gene, CDR1 is SGHRS and CDR2 is YFSETQ. The CDR3 coding sequence is TGCGCCAGCAGCGCCTACAGGATGAATGAAAAACTGTTTTTT. Protein: CASSAYRMNEKLFF.

There are a few counts of this clone. The rearrangement uses TRBV5-1 and TRBJ2-1; D gene unclear. V was trimmed by 0 bases and J by 7 bases, leaving 14 bases between them. The CDR3 contains 15 residues. Germline values: CDR1 SGHRS, CDR2 YFSETQ. The CDR3 sequence is CASSLALSVRNEQFF. As DNA, the CDR3 is TGCGCCAGCAGCTTGGCTCTCTCTGTAAGGAATGAGCAGTTCTTC. The entire variable domain, with the rest obtained from reference TRBV5-1 and TRBJ2-1, is as follows: KAGVTQTPRYLIKTRGQQVTLSCSPISGHRSVSWYQQTPGQGLQFLFEYFSETQRNKGNFPGRFSGRQFSNSRSEMNVSTLELGDSALYLCASSLALSVRNEQFFGPGTRLTVL.

The chain carries TRBV7-9 and TRBJ2-7, with 11 bases matching TRBD1. This CDR3 contains 16 residues. CDR1 SEHNR and CDR2 FQNEAQ come from the germline V gene (reference sequence). Losses at the gene ends were 5 bases for V and 2 bases for J; bases not matched to a gene: 8. In nucleotides, the CDR3 is TGTGCCAGCAGCGGCGGACAGGGGGCGAAGACCTACGAGCAGTACTTC. This gives the protein CASSGGQGAKTYEQYF.

This clone was detected only a few times. V and J are TRBV2 and TRBJ2-7, with 10 bases aligning to TRBD1. The germline gives CDR1 SNHLY, CDR2 FYNNEI. V lost 10 bases and J lost 3; bases outside the gene matches: 3. The CDR3 length is 12 residues. The CDR3 is CATRTGGYEQYF. In DNA form, the CDR3 reads TGTGCCACTAGGACAGGGGGCTACGAGCAGTACTTC.